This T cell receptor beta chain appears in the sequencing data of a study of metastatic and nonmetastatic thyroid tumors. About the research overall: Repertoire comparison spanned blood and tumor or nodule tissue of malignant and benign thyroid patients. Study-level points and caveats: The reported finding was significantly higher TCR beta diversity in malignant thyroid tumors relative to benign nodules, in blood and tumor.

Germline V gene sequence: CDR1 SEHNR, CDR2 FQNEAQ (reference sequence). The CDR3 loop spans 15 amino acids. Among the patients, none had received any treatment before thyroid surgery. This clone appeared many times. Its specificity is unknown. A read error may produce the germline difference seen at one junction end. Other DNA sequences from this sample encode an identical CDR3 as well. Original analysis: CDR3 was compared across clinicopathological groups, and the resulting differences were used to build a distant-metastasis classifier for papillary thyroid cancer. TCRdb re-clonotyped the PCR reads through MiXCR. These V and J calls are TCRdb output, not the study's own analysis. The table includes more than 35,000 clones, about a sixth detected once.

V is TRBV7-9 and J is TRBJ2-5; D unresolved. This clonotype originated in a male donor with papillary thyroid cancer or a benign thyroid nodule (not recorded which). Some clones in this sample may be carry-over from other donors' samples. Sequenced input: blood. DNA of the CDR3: TGTGCCAGCAGTGGGGTATGGAGCTCTTTAGAGACCCAATACTTC. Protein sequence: CASSGVWSSLETQYF.